The sequence of this T cell receptor (beta chain) was determined in a study of T cell responses to AZD1222 COVID-19 vaccine. General observations from the study: Mostly white British, mostly female donors; authors suggested clonal diversity may be underestimated.

Sequencing used immunoSEQ multiplex PCR; TCRdb keeps in-frame clones, though not all of them. This table has about 150,000 clones, around nine tenths appearing once. Remarks on this clone: No antigen is known for it.

Germline CDR1 SGHRS, CDR2 YFSETQ. This CDR3 region has 14 residues. V was cut by 7 bases and J by 0 bases, with 11 bases left in between. The TCR sequence derives from an adult in good health. The chain carries TRBV5-1 and TRBJ2-1; D remains ambiguous. The starting material was peripheral blood, obtained on day 0 of AZD1222 vaccination. CDR3 bases: TGCGCCAGCTCGTGGAGAGACTCCTACAATGAGCAGTTCTTC. The encoded protein is CASSWRDSYNEQFF.